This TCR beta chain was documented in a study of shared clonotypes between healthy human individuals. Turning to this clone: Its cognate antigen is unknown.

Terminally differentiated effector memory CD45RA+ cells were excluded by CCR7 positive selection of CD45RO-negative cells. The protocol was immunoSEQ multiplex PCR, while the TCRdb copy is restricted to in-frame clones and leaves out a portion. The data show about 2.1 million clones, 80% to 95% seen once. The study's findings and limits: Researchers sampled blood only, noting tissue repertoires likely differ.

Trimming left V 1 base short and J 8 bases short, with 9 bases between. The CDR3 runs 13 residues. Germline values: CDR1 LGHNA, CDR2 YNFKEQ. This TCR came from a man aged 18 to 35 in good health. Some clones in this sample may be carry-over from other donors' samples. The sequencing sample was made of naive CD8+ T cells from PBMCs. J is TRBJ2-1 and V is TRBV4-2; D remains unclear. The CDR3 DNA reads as TGTGCCAGCAGCCAAGCCGCGTCCCATGAGCAGTTCTTC. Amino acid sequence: CASSQAASHEQFF.